The 32 T cell receptor beta chains below come from one sample, sequenced in a study of T cell responses to AZD1222 COVID-19 vaccine. Assay: immunoSEQ multiplex PCR; the TCRdb copy retains only in-frame clones and omits some. In the table there are about 150,000 clones, about 93% of which are singletons. Sequenced here: peripheral blood, sampled on day 0 of AZD1222 vaccination. These receptors were obtained from an adult in good health.

The V and J genes are TRBV2 and TRBJ2-1; D is uncertain. Germline CDR1 is SNHLY and CDR2 is FYNNEI. V lost 6 bases to trimming and J lost 3 bases, with 15 bases between them. The CDR3 spans 15 residues. The DNA of the CDR3 is TGTGCCAGCAGAAACTTGCGAGGAGTCTACAATGAGCAGTTCTTC. Translation gives CASRNLRGVYNEQFF. The full variable domain, rest sourced from reference TRBV2 and TRBJ2-1, is EPEVTQTPSHQVTQMGQEVILRCVPISNHLYFYWYRQILGQKVEFLVSFYNNEISEKSEIFDDQFSVERPDGSNFTLKIRSTKLEDSAMYFCASRNLRGVYNEQFFGPGTRLTVL.

This chain connects TRBV3-1 (or the pseudogene TRBV3-2) to TRBJ1-2; D unresolved. V was pared by 3 bases and J by 1 base, with 9 bases between. The CDR3 covers 14 residues. Germline V gene sequence: CDR1 LGHDT, CDR2 YNNKEL (reference sequence). CDR3: CASSHYRDNYGYTF. The CDR3 nucleotides read TGTGCCAGCAGCCACTACAGAGATAACTATGGCTACACCTTC.

The gene calls are TRBV10-1 and TRBJ1-4, with D unresolved. Germline CDR1 is WNHNN and CDR2 is SYGVQD (reference sequence). V shed 8 bases and J shed 8 bases, with 18 bases lying between them. The CDR3 runs 14 residues. CDR3 coding DNA: TGCGCCAGCCCTTGCGGGGTGGGCTGCGAAAAACTGTTTTTT. It codes for CASPCGVGCEKLFF.

This sequence joins TRBV2 and TRBJ1-6; 10 nucleotides line up with TRBD1. Looked up from germline, CDR1 is SNHLY and CDR2 is FYNNEI. This CDR3 has 16 residues. V lost 3 bases and J lost 7; bases outside the gene matches: 6. The CDR3 bases are TGTGCCAGCAGTGATTTTAGGGACAGGGGAAATTCACCCCTCCACTTT. Translating gives CASSDFRDRGNSPLHF.

This clone has only one observation. This sequence joins TRBV5-4 and TRBJ2-5, with no clear D. The CDR3 contains 14 residues. Germline V gene lookup returns CDR1 SGHNT and CDR2 YYREEE (reference sequence). V was pared by 0 bases and J by 4 bases, with 10 bases between. The DNA for the CDR3 is TGTGCCAGCAGCTTGGACTATCGGCGAGAGACCCAGTACTTC. Amino acids: CASSLDYRRETQYF.

The J gene is TRBJ1-3, the V gene TRBV19; no definite D call. CDR3 size: 15 residues. With 5 bases removed from V and 0 bases from J, the gap between germline ends came to 11 bases. Germline CDR1 LNHDA, CDR2 SQIVND (reference sequence). The CDR3 here is CASSALDLSGNTIYF. The CDR3 region has the DNA TGTGCCAGTAGTGCCCTGGACCTCTCTGGAAACACCATATATTTT. The entire variable domain, with the rest obtained from reference TRBV19 and TRBJ1-3, is as follows: DGGITQSPKYLFRKEGQNVTLSCEQNLNHDAMYWYRQDPGQGLRLIYYSQIVNDFQKGDIAEGYSVSREKKESFPLTVTSAQKNPTAFYLCASSALDLSGNTIYFGEGSWLTVV.

This chain links TRBV7-9 with TRBJ1-1; D is undetermined. Trimming shortened V by 5 bases and J by 2 bases, and 9 bases separated the two germline ends. Germline V gene lookup returns CDR1 SEHNR and CDR2 FQNEAQ (reference sequence). The CDR3 contains 13 residues. Written as DNA, the CDR3 is TGTGCCAGCAGCGCACAACCAAACACTGAAGCTTTCTTT. It is translated as CASSAQPNTEAFF.

This clone has only one observation. The rearrangement joins TRBV7-9 to TRBJ2-3, with TRBD2 matching 8 bases. The CDR3 is made up of 14 amino acids. The V segment lost 6 bases and the J segment 6 bases; nucleotides outside the gene matches: 8. CDR1 and CDR2 (germline): SEHNR, FQNEAQ (reference sequence). In nucleotides, the CDR3 is TGTGCCAGCAGTCGTCAGCGGGGGCAGGATACGCAGTATTTT. This codes for CASSRQRGQDTQYF.

The genes are TRBV28 and TRBJ1-1, with 8 bases lining up with TRBD1. Germline assignment: CDR1 MDHEN and CDR2 SYDVKM. This CDR3 spans 16 amino acids. Unmatched junction bases numbered 15, after V lost 7 bases and J lost 5 bases. CDR3 residues: CASIRLQGVLWTEAFF. In DNA form, the CDR3 reads TGTGCCAGCATCCGACTACAGGGGGTTTTGTGGACTGAAGCTTTCTTT. Full variable domain (rest looked up from reference TRBV28 and TRBJ1-1): DVKVTQSSRYLVKRTGEKVFLECVQDMDHENMFWYRQDPGLGLRLIYFSYDVKMKEKGDIPEGYSVSREKKERFSLILESASTNQTSMYLCASIRLQGVLWTEAFFGQGTRLTVV.

J is TRBJ1-2 and V is TRBV19; D call uncertain. Germline CDR1 reads LNHDA; CDR2 reads SQIVND (reference sequence). The germline V and J ends were trimmed by 1 base and 4 bases, with 13 bases remaining between them. The CDR3 contains 15 residues. The CDR3 DNA reads as TGTGCCAGTAGTATAGGGCTTGGGGAGACCTATGGCTACACCTTC. This codes for CASSIGLGETYGYTF.

J is TRBJ1-6 and V is TRBV18; TRBD1 agrees at 8 bases. The CDR3 has 16 amino acids. V shed 5 bases and J 10 bases; nucleotides not matched to a gene: 13. Germline values: CDR1 KGHSH, CDR2 LQKENI. CDR3 nucleotide sequence: TGTGCCAGCTCAGGTGTCCGGACAGGGACCGGGTCACCCCTCCACTTT. Its translation is CASSGVRTGTGSPLHF.

This chain connects TRBV9 to TRBJ2-3, with 7 positions matching TRBD2. The CDR3 loop spans 18 amino acids. V trimming: 2 bases; J trimming: 1 base; junction bases outside the gene matches: 13. CDR1 is SGDLS and CDR2 is YYNGEE in the germline V gene. Here the CDR3 DNA reads TGTGCCAGCAGCGTTTATGAAGGGCGGGAGAGGGGCACAGATACGCAGTATTTT. Translated, it gives CASSVYEGRERGTDTQYF.

This chain links TRBV19 with TRBJ1-6, with 7 nucleotides matching TRBD1. Germline CDR1 is LNHDA and CDR2 is SQIVND (reference sequence). The CDR3 extends over 15 amino acids. V was clipped by 6 bases and J by 10 bases; unmatched bases: 12. The CDR3 bases are TGTGCCAGTAGCAAAGTAAGGGGGCTAGGGTCACCCCTCCACTTT. Amino acid sequence: CASSKVRGLGSPLHF.

DNA of the CDR3: TGCGCCAGCAGCCAGGGGAGATCCCCGGCATGGGAGCAGTTCTTC. Encoded protein: CASSQGRSPAWEQFF. The chain recombines TRBV4-3 with TRBJ2-1; D possibly corresponds to TRBD2 (5 bases). V was cut by 3 bases and J by 10 bases, with 19 bases left in between. The CDR3 runs 15 residues. Looked up from germline, CDR1 is LGHNA and CDR2 is YSLEER.

The gene calls are TRBV6-1 and TRBJ2-7; D might be TRBD1 (6 bases). Germline-derived CDR1 and CDR2 are MNHNS and SASEGT. This CDR3 has 14 amino acids. Deletions cut 3 bases from V and 4 bases from J, with 13 bases between. Here the CDR3 DNA reads TGTGCCAGCAGTGAGGGCCGGGACACATACGAGCAGTACGTC. Its protein product is CASSEGRDTYEQYV.

The gene calls are TRBV30 and TRBJ1-2, with no clear D. The CDR3 runs to 13 residues. CDR1 is GTSNPN, CDR2 SVGIG, per germline (reference sequence). Trimming removed 0 bases from V and 2 bases from J, with 7 bases in between. The chain's CDR3 is CAWSVNRNYGYTF. DNA of the CDR3: TGTGCCTGGAGTGTAAACAGAAACTATGGCTACACCTTC.

V usage is TRBV5-6 and J usage is TRBJ1-6; weak D call: TRBD1 (6 bases). The CDR3 is made up of 15 amino acids. The ends were cut back, 2 bases at V and 4 bases at J, with 10 bases in the middle. The V gene's germline CDR1 is SGHDT and CDR2 YYEEEE. The CDR3 nucleotides are TGTGCCAGCAGCTTCATCCAGGGGTATAATTCACCCCTCCACTTT. Its protein product is CASSFIQGYNSPLHF. Filled out from reference TRBV5-6 and TRBJ1-6, the complete variable domain reads DAGVTQSPTHLIKTRGQQVTLRCSPKSGHDTVSWYQQALGQGPQFIFQYYEEEERQRGNFPDRFSGHQFPNYSSELNVNALLLGDSALYLCASSFIQGYNSPLHFGNGTRLTVT.

The CDR3 loop reads CASSQVLDSYTQYF. The CDR3 nucleotides are TGCGCCAGCAGCCAAGTGTTGGACTCATATACGCAGTATTTT. This rearrangement joins TRBV4-1 to TRBJ2-3; a possible D gene is TRBD2 (5 bases). Germline-derived CDR1 and CDR2 are MGHRA and YSYEKL. With 1 base removed from V and 7 bases from J, the gap between germline ends came to 12 bases. This CDR3 spans 14 amino acids.

J is TRBJ1-6 and V is TRBV4-1; D not resolved. V was shortened by 1 base and J by 10 bases, with 5 bases between the two germline ends. This CDR3 has 12 residues. The germline CDR1 and CDR2 sequences are MGHRA and YSYEKL. CDR3 protein: CASSQGPSPLHF. DNA of the CDR3: TGCGCCAGCAGCCAAGGGCCCTCACCCCTCCACTTT.

The chain has TRBV5-4 and TRBJ1-2, with 7 bases fitting TRBD1. V trimming: 0 bases; J trimming: 7 bases; junction bases outside the gene matches: 9. The V gene's germline CDR1 is SGHNT and CDR2 YYREEE (reference sequence). The CDR3 totals 15 residues. As DNA, the CDR3 is TGTGCCAGCAGCTTGGCTCGACAGGGTCCCGCTGGCTACACCTTC. Its translation is CASSLARQGPAGYTF.

The rearrangement links TRBV6-5 to TRBJ2-3; maybe TRBD2 (6 bases). Deletions cut 7 bases from V and 1 base from J, with 9 bases between. CDR3 length: 13 amino acids. The germline V gene encodes CDR1 MNHEY and CDR2 SVGAGI. Here the CDR3 reads CASTREGTDTQYF. The CDR3 DNA sequence: TGTGCCAGCACCAGGGAGGGCACAGATACGCAGTATTTT.

The chain carries TRBV7-2 and TRBJ2-7; 8 positions match TRBD2. Germline V gene lookup returns CDR1 SGHTA and CDR2 FQGNSA. The CDR3 spans 14 residues. V gave up 0 bases and J gave up 4 bases; unmatched junction bases: 2. This chain's CDR3 is CASSLARGGYEQYV. DNA of the CDR3: TGTGCCAGCAGCTTAGCGCGCGGGGGGTACGAGCAGTACGTC.

This clone has a handful of counts. This chain uses TRBV6-5 with TRBJ2-1; tentative D call: TRBD1 (6 bases). The CDR3 is made up of 13 amino acids. The ends were cut back, 2 bases at V and 4 bases at J, with 6 bases in the middle. Germline V gene lookup returns CDR1 MNHEY and CDR2 SVGAGI. CDR3 loop: CASSYGTYNEQFF. The CDR3 DNA reads TGTGCCAGCAGTTACGGGACATACAATGAGCAGTTCTTC.

CDR3 region: CASSLGPAYEQYV. The CDR3 region has the DNA TGTGCCAGCAGCTTAGGGCCAGCCTACGAGCAGTACGTC. J is TRBJ2-7 and V is TRBV11-2; no definite D call. The CDR3 sequence is 13 residues long. CDR1 is SGHAT, CDR2 FQNNGV, per germline. V was clipped by 1 base and J by 2 bases, with 6 bases between them.

This rearrangement joins TRBV19 to TRBJ2-3; 11 positions agree with TRBD2. With 1 base clipped from V and 0 bases from J, the junction kept 0 bases outside the gene matches. This CDR3 contains 16 residues. From germline, CDR1 is LNHDA and CDR2 SQIVND (reference sequence). The CDR3 DNA reads as TGTGCCAGTAGTATAGGGACTAGCGGGAGCACAGATACGCAGTATTTT. Its protein product is CASSIGTSGSTDTQYF.

The chain combines TRBV6-1 with TRBJ1-3; unclear D gene. Trimming removed 6 bases from V and 4 bases from J, with 10 bases in between. This CDR3 is 13 amino acids long. The germline V gene has CDR1 MNHNS and CDR2 SASEGT. In DNA form, the CDR3 reads TGTGCCAGCAGAGAGTCAGACGGAAACACCATATATTTT. This gives the protein CASRESDGNTIYF.

This clone was seen just once. Other nucleotide sequences from this sample produce the same CDR3. This chain uses TRBV19 with TRBJ1-2; TRBD1 might be the D (6 bases). V was shortened by 3 bases and J by 8 bases, with 10 bases between the two germline ends. CDR1 and CDR2 from the germline V gene are LNHDA and SQIVND (reference sequence). The length of the CDR3 is 12 residues. The CDR3 protein is CASSIGGTGYTF. CDR3 nucleotide sequence: TGTGCCAGTAGTATTGGTGGGACAGGCTACACCTTC.

The chain employs TRBV2 and TRBJ1-2; 10 nucleotides agree with TRBD1. From germline, CDR1 is SNHLY and CDR2 FYNNEI. After removal of 4 bases from V and 2 bases from J, the junction contained 4 bases not matched to a gene. This CDR3 is 15 amino acids long. The CDR3, as DNA: TGTGCCAGCAGTGCGAGGACAGGGGGGAACTATGGCTACACCTTC. Protein product: CASSARTGGNYGYTF.

This clone was seen once. The chain has TRBV11-2 and TRBJ1-3, with 7 bases fitting TRBD1. J was trimmed by 2 bases and V by 1 base; bases with no gene match: 11. The V gene's germline CDR1 is SGHAT and CDR2 FQNNGV. The CDR3 consists of 18 residues. This CDR3 is CASSLARASGGAGNTIYF. CDR3 nucleotide sequence: TGTGCCAGCAGCTTAGCCAGGGCCTCAGGGGGGGCTGGAAACACCATATATTTT.

The genes are TRBV13 and TRBJ1-1, with D possibly being TRBD1 (5 bases). V lost 6 bases to trimming and J lost 7 bases, with 9 bases between them. Germline values: CDR1 PRHDT, CDR2 FYEKMQ (reference sequence). There are 11 residues in the CDR3. The CDR3 loop reads CASRGPGEAFF. The CDR3 DNA is TGTGCCAGCAGGGGACCAGGTGAAGCTTTCTTT.

This clone occurred once. The DNA is omitted, as the CDR3 cannot be located on it reliably, and the CDR3 follows TCRdb's listing. This chain connects TRBV3-1 (or the pseudogene TRBV3-2) to TRBJ2-7; the table names TRBD1, a call not compared with the DNA. The CDR3 comprises 18 residues, both ends counted. Germline assignment: CDR1 LGHDT and CDR2 YNNKEL (reference sequence). The CDR3 sequence is CASSQAWGHPSTSSTSYV.

The genes are TRBV2 and TRBJ1-5, with 8 bases matching TRBD1. Trimming at V came to 7 bases and at J to 4 bases, leaving 6 bases not matched to a gene. The CDR3 extends over 14 amino acids. Germline CDR1 reads SNHLY; CDR2 reads FYNNEI. CDR3 amino acids: CASTRTGRNQPQHF. DNA for the CDR3: TGTGCCAGCACTCGGACAGGGCGTAATCAGCCCCAGCATTTT.